The 28 T cell receptor beta chains given below trace back to one sample, sequenced in a study of cytomegalovirus exposure and HLA in healthy donors. PCR used 60 Vbeta primers and 13 Jbeta primers. Assay used: immunoSEQ multiplex PCR; TCRdb lists only in-frame clones, some missing. This table holds 120,000 or so clones, about 80% found once. Sample: PBMCs. These receptors all come from a man aged 25 to 45 in good health and CMV-seropositive.

The chain is built from TRBV2 and TRBJ1-2, with D tentatively TRBD1 (5 bases). Germline-derived CDR1 and CDR2 are SNHLY and FYNNEI. The ends were cut back, 0 bases at V and 4 bases at J, with 6 bases in the middle. The CDR3 spans 13 residues. The CDR3 DNA sequence: TGTGCCAGCAGTGAAGCCAGGGTCTATGGCTACACCTTC. The encoded protein is CASSEARVYGYTF. The entire variable domain, with the rest obtained from reference TRBV2 and TRBJ1-2, is as follows: EPEVTQTPSHQVTQMGQEVILRCVPISNHLYFYWYRQILGQKVEFLVSFYNNEISEKSEIFDDQFSVERPDGSNFTLKIRSTKLEDSAMYFCASSEARVYGYTFGSGTRLTVV.

The gene calls are TRBV2 and TRBJ2-3; D might be TRBD2 (6 bases). The V end lost 7 bases, the J end lost 1 base, and 15 bases lay between the germline ends. Germline assignment: CDR1 SNHLY and CDR2 FYNNEI. This CDR3 contains 15 residues. DNA for the CDR3: TGTGCCAGCAAAAACCAGGGACTGGGCACAGATACGCAGTATTTT. This sequence encodes CASKNQGLGTDTQYF.

The V call is TRBV4-1, the J call TRBJ2-5; 14 bases are shared with TRBD2. The CDR3 covers 18 residues. From germline, CDR1 is MGHRA and CDR2 YSYEKL. Losses at the gene ends were 4 bases for V and 2 bases for J; bases not matched to a gene: 9. As DNA, the CDR3 is TGCGCCAGCAGCCCAATGGGAGGGACTAGCGGGGGTCAAGAGACCCAGTACTTC. Translated, it gives CASSPMGGTSGGQETQYF.

The chain uses TRBV7-8 and TRBJ2-3, with 8 bases that match TRBD2. The CDR3 extends over 16 amino acids. V gave up 3 bases and J gave up 0 bases; unmatched junction bases: 5. CDR1 SGHVS and CDR2 FQNEAQ come from the germline V gene. Here the CDR3 DNA reads TGTGCCAGCAGCTTGGTACTAGCGGAGAGCACAGATACGCAGTATTTT. Amino acids: CASSLVLAESTDTQYF.

The table lists this clone with a count of one. The rearrangement uses TRBV7-2 and TRBJ2-7; possible D gene TRBD2, 6 bases. Deletions cut 2 bases from V and 2 bases from J, with 13 bases between. The CDR3 has 15 amino acids. Germline loops: CDR1 SGHTA, CDR2 FQGNSA. The chain's CDR3 is CASSLQAGSAYEQYF. The CDR3, as DNA: TGTGCCAGCAGCTTACAGGCGGGGTCCGCCTACGAGCAGTACTTC.

As to this clone: A read error may produce the germline difference seen at one junction end. The V and J genes are TRBV7-9 and TRBJ1-2, with D uncertain. The CDR3 contains 17 residues. CDR1 and CDR2 from the germline V gene are SEHNR and FQNEAQ (reference sequence). DNA of the CDR3: TGTTCCAGCAGCTTAGGTGGGCCGTCGGAATCCAACTATGGCTACACCTTC. It translates to CSSSLGGPSESNYGYTF.

The J gene is TRBJ2-1, the V gene TRBV9; the match to TRBD2 covers 10 bases. V gave up 3 bases and J gave up 4 bases; unmatched junction bases: 4. CDR3 size: 15 residues. Looked up from germline, CDR1 is SGDLS and CDR2 is YYNGEE. The CDR3 nucleotides read TGTGCCAGCAGCGATGGACTAGCGGATTACAATGAGCAGTTCTTC. The encoded protein is CASSDGLADYNEQFF.

V is TRBV30 and J is TRBJ2-7, with D hard to call. V lost 2 bases to trimming and J lost 10 bases, with 21 bases between them. The CDR3 is 14 residues long. CDR1 and CDR2 from the germline V gene are GTSNPN and SVGIG (reference sequence). The CDR3 DNA sequence: TGTGCCTGGAGTCCCGGCTCGACTCGACTGGTTCAGTACTTC. It yields the protein CAWSPGSTRLVQYF.

This clone showed up just once. Written as DNA, the CDR3 is TGTGCCAGCAGTTACAACAGGGACACTGAAGCTTTCTTT. This translates into CASSYNRDTEAFF. The V gene is TRBV6-6, the J gene TRBJ1-1, with D possibly matching TRBD1 (6 bases). The CDR3 sequence is 13 residues long. The germline V and J ends were trimmed by 2 bases and 3 bases, with 7 bases remaining between them. The germline V gene encodes CDR1 MNHNY and CDR2 SVGAGI (reference sequence).

This clone was counted a single time. The genes are TRBV7-3 and TRBJ2-2; D call uncertain. From germline, CDR1 is SGHTA and CDR2 FQGTGA. The V end lost 0 bases, the J end lost 1 base, and 12 bases lay between the germline ends. The CDR3 length is 17 residues. CDR3 amino acids: CASSLTSGLENTGELFF. The CDR3 bases are TGTGCCAGCAGCTTAACGTCTGGGCTGGAGAACACCGGGGAGCTGTTTTTT.

The V and J genes are TRBV6-5 and TRBJ1-5; 7 positions agree with TRBD1. V was pared by 4 bases and J by 7 bases, with 7 bases of the junction left unmatched. CDR1 is MNHEY and CDR2 is SVGAGI in the germline V gene. This CDR3 region has 14 residues. The CDR3 bases are TGTGCCAGCAGTTTACAGGGGACCGGGCAGCCCCAGCATTTT. Its protein is CASSLQGTGQPQHF.

This clone was observed a single time. This chain uses TRBV21-1 with TRBJ1-6. TRBV21-1 counts as a pseudogene. The CDR3 runs 14 residues. The CDR3 region has the DNA TGTGCCAGCAGCCCGGGGGGTTTCAATTCACCCCTCCACTTT. Its protein product is CASSPGGFNSPLHF.

This clone was seen once. The chain uses TRBV13 and TRBJ1-3, with 8 bases aligning to TRBD1. The CDR3 extends over 17 amino acids. V was pared by 5 bases and J by 0 bases, with 9 bases of the junction left unmatched. Per the germline V gene, CDR1 is PRHDT and CDR2 is FYEKMQ (reference sequence). In DNA, the CDR3 is TGTGCCAGCAGCCGGGGGACAGGTTACTTCTCTGGAAACACCATATATTTT. Its translation is CASSRGTGYFSGNTIYF.

This sequence joins TRBV5-4 and TRBJ2-5, with 7 bases matching TRBD2. J gave up 3 bases and V 0 bases, and 2 bases lay outside the gene matches. This CDR3 spans 14 amino acids. Germline CDR1 is SGHNT and CDR2 is YYREEE (reference sequence). DNA of the CDR3: TGTGCCAGCAGCTTGGGGGGGACTAAAGAGACCCAGTACTTC. It specifies CASSLGGTKETQYF. The variable domain in full, with the rest retrieved from reference TRBV5-4 and TRBJ2-5, is ETGVTQSPTHLIKTRGQQVTLRCSSQSGHNTVSWYQQALGQGPQFIFQYYREEENGRGNFPPRFSGLQFPNYSSELNVNALELDDSALYLCASSLGGTKETQYFGPGTRLLVL.

V is TRBV15 and J is TRBJ2-3; D not resolved. CDR1 and CDR2 (germline): LNHNV, YYDKDF (reference sequence). V was shortened by 8 bases and J by 5 bases, with 8 bases between the two germline ends. This CDR3 comprises 11 residues. DNA for the CDR3: TGTGCCACCGGCCGTTTAGATACGCAGTATTTT. It translates to CATGRLDTQYF. The full variable domain, completed using reference TRBV15 and TRBJ2-3, is DAMVIQNPRYQVTQFGKPVTLSCSQTLNHNVMYWYQQKSSQAPKLLFHYYDKDFNNEADTPDNFQSRRPNTSFCFLDIRSPGLGDTAMYLCATGRLDTQYFGPGTRLTVL.

The V and J genes are TRBV9 and TRBJ2-2; D remains ambiguous. CDR1 and CDR2 (germline): SGDLS, YYNGEE. The CDR3 spans 13 residues. The ends were cut back, 4 bases at V and 6 bases at J, with 10 bases in the middle. In nucleotides, the CDR3 is TGTGCCAGCAGCCAACTAAGTCCCGGGGAGCTGTTTTTT. This codes for CASSQLSPGELFF.

The chain uses TRBV12-5 and TRBJ1-1; D is perhaps TRBD1 (5 bases). This CDR3 is built from 12 residues. CDR1 and CDR2 from the germline V gene are LGHNT and FRNRAP. Trimming removed 2 bases from V and 7 bases from J, with 8 bases in between. The CDR3 DNA is TGTGCTAGTGGTTTGAACAGGATTGAAGCTTTCTTT. This gives the protein CASGLNRIEAFF.

The rearrangement links TRBV6-1 to TRBJ2-7; 7 bases are a match to TRBD1. Per germline, CDR1 MNHNS and CDR2 SASEGT. The CDR3 covers 14 residues. V lost 5 bases, J lost 1 base, and 5 bases stayed unmatched. In DNA form, the CDR3 reads TGTGCCAGCAGTCATACAGGGGTATCCTACGAGCAGTACTTC. It translates to CASSHTGVSYEQYF.

The chain recombines TRBV6-1 with TRBJ1-2; perhaps TRBD1 as D (6 bases). The length of the CDR3 is 14 residues. Germline V lookup: CDR1 MNHNS, CDR2 SASEGT. The ends were cut back, 6 bases at V and 1 base at J, with 12 bases in the middle. The CDR3 nucleotides are TGTGCCAGCAGGGAGGACAGATATAACTATGGCTACACCTTC. This codes for CASREDRYNYGYTF.

The V call is TRBV11-3, the J call TRBJ2-3; maybe TRBD2 (7 bases). The CDR3 is 15 residues long. V lost 4 bases and J lost 2, with 13 bases in between. Looked up from germline, CDR1 is SGHNT and CDR2 is YENEEA. The CDR3, as DNA: TGTGCCAGCAGCTCAAGAGGGGGGGCCACAGATACGCAGTATTTT. It is translated as CASSSRGGATDTQYF.

The rearrangement uses TRBV14 and TRBJ1-3; TRBD1 agrees at 7 bases. The CDR3 consists of 17 residues. The V gene end was trimmed by 1 base and the J gene end by 5 bases; junction bases not matched to a gene: 11. Germline CDR1 and CDR2: SGHDN and FVKESK. CDR3 in amino acids: CASSQVFGAGGRNTIYF. In DNA, the CDR3 is TGTGCCAGCAGCCAAGTGTTCGGGGCAGGGGGAAGAAACACCATATATTTT.

This chain links TRBV25-1 with TRBJ1-2; 9 bases match TRBD1. The V gene end was trimmed by 7 bases and the J gene end by 4 bases; junction bases not matched to a gene: 4. Germline loops: CDR1 MGHDK, CDR2 SYGVNS. The CDR3 is made up of 13 amino acids. The CDR3 region has the DNA TGTGCCAGCACTAGGACAGGGGCCTATGGCTACACCTTC. This gives the protein CASTRTGAYGYTF.

This sequence joins TRBV6-4 and TRBJ1-1; D gene uncertain. This CDR3 has 13 residues. V was trimmed by 3 bases and J by 0 bases, leaving 5 bases between them. From germline, CDR1 is MRHNA and CDR2 SNTAGT. The CDR3 loop is CASSESVNTEAFF. The CDR3 DNA reads TGTGCCAGCAGTGAATCGGTGAACACTGAAGCTTTCTTT.

This clone was found once. This chain connects TRBV1 to TRBJ2-7; the D call TRBD1 from the table was never checked on the DNA. TRBV1 is flagged as a pseudogene. The CDR3 totals 14 residues. The CDR3 region is CTKRTTGETYEQYF. CDR3 DNA sequence: TGCACCAAACGGACCACAGGGGAAACCTACGAGCAGTACTTC.

This clone was seen only a few times. The genes are TRBV6-5 and TRBJ1-5, with D possibly being TRBD1 (6 bases). Trimming left V 4 bases short and J 4 bases short, with 11 bases between. The CDR3 is 14 residues long. Germline loops: CDR1 MNHEY, CDR2 SVGAGI. CDR3 DNA sequence: TGTGCCAGCAGTTCCGGACAGCATAATCAGCCCCAGCATTTT. Translating it yields CASSSGQHNQPQHF.

The chain carries TRBV4-2 and TRBJ1-3; D remains unclear. This CDR3 contains 15 residues. V lost 1 base and J lost 0, with 7 bases in between. Germline V CDR1 and CDR2: LGHNA, YNFKEQ. The CDR3 DNA is TGTGCCAGCAGCCAAGGGGAGTTCTCTGGAAACACCATATATTTT. It translates to CASSQGEFSGNTIYF.

V usage is TRBV7-3 and J usage is TRBJ2-2; 8 bases agree with TRBD1. The ends lost 4 bases at V and 4 bases at J; junction bases unmatched: 14. Germline values: CDR1 SGHTA, CDR2 FQGTGA. CDR3 size: 18 residues. CDR3 protein: CASSSTPGQGRITGELFF. The DNA for the CDR3 is TGTGCCAGCAGCTCAACACCCGGACAGGGTCGTATCACCGGGGAGCTGTTTTTT.

This clone was picked up one time. The chain joins TRBV30 to TRBJ1-3; D remains ambiguous. The CDR3 covers 13 residues. The V end lost 7 bases, the J end lost 0 bases, and 10 bases lay between the germline ends. Germline V gene lookup returns CDR1 GTSNPN and CDR2 SVGIG (reference sequence). CDR3 in amino acids: CASDYLSGNTIYF. The CDR3 coding sequence is TGTGCCTCTGACTACCTCTCTGGAAACACCATATATTTT.